These T cell receptor beta chains were read from a single sample in a study of blood T cell repertoires in COVID-19. The table came from immunoSEQ multiplex PCR; TCRdb's copy has only in-frame clones and leaves some out. Seen here are 130,000 or so clones, roughly 84% observed once, and the top ten hold more than 1.3%. Specimen: peripheral blood. All receptors come from a man in his sixties with acute or convalescent COVID-19. CDR3s include the opening cysteine and the closing phenylalanine or tryptophan. A D gene is named only where the DNA matches it firmly. Clone size is shown for a subset of rows, as once, few, many or a class of expanded clone.

TRBV5-1,.,.,TRBJ2-1,TGCGCCAGCAGCGTTAGCGGCACATCCTACAATGAGCAGTTCTTC,CASSVSGTSYNEQFF
TRBV6-5,.,.,TRBJ2-7,TGTGCCAGCACCCACCCAATAGTCCCCTACGAGCAGTACTTC,CASTHPIVPYEQYF
TRBV19,.,.,TRBJ1-1,TGTGCCAGTACCTTCGGGACTGAAGCTTTCTTT,CASTFGTEAFF
TRBV19,.,.,TRBJ1-5,TGTGCCTCGCGGCTCGGGGGGGGGATCAATCAGCCCCAGCATTTT,CASRLGGGINQPQHF
TRBV5-6,.,.,TRBJ1-1,TGTGCCAGCCAAGCAGGGTCGGACACTGAAGCTTTCTTT,CASQAGSDTEAFF
TRBV3-1/TRBV3-2,TRBD1,.,TRBJ1-4,TGTGCCAGCAGCCAACGACAGGGCGGTGAAAAACTGTTTTTT,CASSQRQGGEKLFF
TRBV23-1,.,.,TRBJ2-7,TGCGCCGGCAACCCAAAAGAGTACGAGCAGTACTTC,CAGNPKEYEQYF
TRBV14,TRBD2,.,TRBJ2-1,TGTGCCAGCAGCCAACCACCGGGACTAGCGGGAGTACTCGATGAGCAGTTCTTC,CASSQPPGLAGVLDEQFF
TRBV6-5,TRBD1,.,TRBJ1-1,TGTGCCAGCAGCCCCTGGACAGGGGGGTACACTGAAGCTTTCTTT,CASSPWTGGYTEAFF
TRBV5-4,.,.,TRBJ1-1,TGTGCCAGCAGACAACAGGGGAACACTGAAGCTTTCTTT,CASRQQGNTEAFF
TRBV5-1,TRBD1,.,TRBJ2-7,TGCGCCAGCAGCCCGGCGAGACAGGGTCTCAACGAGCAGTACTTC,CASSPARQGLNEQYF
TRBV5-8,TRBD1,.,TRBJ2-7,TGTGCCAGCAGCTTGGGGGCTCGGGGGACAGGGGACGAGCAGTACTTC,CASSLGARGTGDEQYF
TRBV25-1,.,.,TRBJ2-7,TGTGCCAGCAGTGAATTCTCACCGAGGCAGGGGCCCTCCTACGAGCAGTACTTC,CASSEFSPRQGPSYEQYF
TRBV11-2,.,.,TRBJ1-1,TGTGCCAGCAGTCTACGAAGAAGACAGAGTATGAACACTGAAGCTTTCTTT,CASSLRRRQSMNTEAFF
TRBV3-1/TRBV3-2,TRBD2,few,TRBJ2-5,TGTGCCAGCAGCCAAGATTCCGGCCTTGTGTTCGCGGGAGTGGGGGAGACCCAGTACTTC,CASSQDSGLVFAGVGETQYF
TRBV2,TRBD1,.,TRBJ2-7,TGTGCCAGCAGCAGGGACAGGCTCTACGAGCAGTACTTC,CASSRDRLYEQYF
TRBV3-1/TRBV3-2,TRBD1,.,TRBJ2-4,TGTGCCAGCAGCCCCAGGGGGCCCAAAAACATTCAGTACTTC,CASSPRGPKNIQYF
TRBV12-5,TRBD1,.,TRBJ2-7,TGTGCTAGTGGCTCTAGGACAGGCTACGAGCAGTACTTC,CASGSRTGYEQYF
TRBV5-1,TRBD1,.,TRBJ2-1,TGCGCCAGCAGCCGTGGACAGGGGGCCCTCAATGAGCAGTTCTTC,CASSRGQGALNEQFF
TRBV19,TRBD1,.,TRBJ1-1,TGTGCCAGTAGTTCGGGACAGCTGAACACTGAAGCTTTCTTT,CASSSGQLNTEAFF
TRBV5-5,TRBD1,.,TRBJ2-7,TGTGCCAGCAGCCACACGGACAGGGTGGGCTACGAGCAGTACTTC,CASSHTDRVGYEQYF
TRBV5-1,TRBD1,.,TRBJ2-3,TGCGCCAGCAGCCTCCGGGACAGGATCACAGATACGCAGTATTTT,CASSLRDRITDTQYF
TRBV5-6,TRBD2,.,TRBJ2-1,TGTGCCAGCAGCTTTTTTCTGTGGGCTAGCGGGGGGAAAAACAATGAGCAGTTCTTC,CASSFFLWASGGKNNEQFF
TRBV6-5,TRBD2,.,TRBJ2-3,TGTGCCAGCAGTTTCAGCGGGAGTAGGACGGATACGCAGTATTTT,CASSFSGSRTDTQYF
TRBV7-6,.,.,TRBJ1-2,TGTGCCAGCAGCTTTCCTTACTTC,CASSFPYF
TRBV7-9,.,.,TRBJ1-5,TGTGCCAGCAGCTTTGGACTAGATCAGCCCCAGCATTTT,CASSFGLDQPQHF
TRBV13,TRBD1,.,TRBJ2-6,TGTGCCAGCAGCCTCGTTGGACAGGGTGTCTCTGGGGCCAACGTCCTGACTTTC,CASSLVGQGVSGANVLTF
TRBV5-1,.,.,TRBJ2-1,TGCGCCAGCATAGCTGGGAATGAGCAGTTCTTC,CASIAGNEQFF
TRBV2,.,.,TRBJ1-5,TGTGCCAGCAGCCTAGATCAGCCCCAGCATTTT,CASSLDQPQHF
TRBV12-3/TRBV12-4,.,once,TRBJ1-2,TGTGCCAGCAGTTTATCAGGGAAGGATGGCTACACCTTC,CASSLSGKDGYTF
TRBV27,TRBD1,.,TRBJ1-1,TGTGCCAGCAGTCCGGGGACAGACACTGAAGCTTTCTTT,CASSPGTDTEAFF
TRBV19,.,.,TRBJ2-1,TGTGCCAGTAGTATAGATCAACTAGTGAATGAGCAGTTCTTC,CASSIDQLVNEQFF
TRBV7-6,.,.,TRBJ2-6,TGTGCCAGCAGCATGCGACCAGGGGGAGGTGGGGCCAACGTCCTGACTTTC,CASSMRPGGGGANVLTF
TRBV24-1,TRBD2,.,TRBJ2-5,TGTGCCACCAGTGTAAGTGGACTAGCGGGACCGGAGACCCAGTACTTC,CATSVSGLAGPETQYF
TRBV27,TRBD1,.,TRBJ2-6,TGTGCCAGCAGAAGGACAGGTACTGGGGCCAACGTCCTGACTTTC,CASRRTGTGANVLTF
TRBV24-1,.,once,TRBJ2-1,TGTGCCACCGGGACACCGGGATACAATGAGCAGTTCTTC,CATGTPGYNEQFF
TRBV7-3,TRBD1,few,TRBJ2-3,TGTGCCAGACTCAGGGGGCGCACAGATACGCAGTATTTT,CARLRGRTDTQYF
TRBV6-2/TRBV6-3,TRBD2,.,TRBJ2-1,TGTGCCAGCAGTTACGGGACTAGCTCCTACAATGAGCAGTTCTTC,CASSYGTSSYNEQFF
TRBV7-6,TRBD1,once,TRBJ2-5,TGTGCCAGCAGCTTAACGGGACAGGGCCAAGAGACCCAGTACTTC,CASSLTGQGQETQYF
TRBV6-5,.,once,TRBJ2-7,TGTGCCAGCAGTTACTCGTCGGGGGGCGCTTACGAGCAGTACTTC,CASSYSSGGAYEQYF
TRBV3-1/TRBV3-2,.,.,TRBJ1-1,TGTGCCAGCAGCCAAAACAGATTGAACACTGAAGCTTTCTTT,CASSQNRLNTEAFF
TRBV5-6,.,.,TRBJ1-2,TGTGCCAGCCACTTCGATGGCGACTACTATGGCTACACCTTC,CASHFDGDYYGYTF
TRBV7-3,TRBD1,.,TRBJ2-3,TGTGCCAGCAGCATAGACAGGGGCAGCACAGATACGCAGTATTTT,CASSIDRGSTDTQYF
TRBV18,.,.,TRBJ1-1,TGTGCCAGCTCACCACCGGGTAACCCTAGGCGGGACACTGAAGCTTTCTTT,CASSPPGNPRRDTEAFF
TRBV5-6,.,.,TRBJ1-2,TGTGCCAGCAGCCCTGGACTGGACTATGGCTACACCTTC,CASSPGLDYGYTF
TRBV20-1,TRBD2,once,TRBJ2-3,TGCAGTGCTAGTCAATTTAGCGGGGTGGGCCCAGATACGCAGTATTTT,CSASQFSGVGPDTQYF
TRBV5-6,.,.,TRBJ2-7,TGTGCCAGCAGCTTAACAGGGTATTACTCCTACGAGCAGTACTTC,CASSLTGYYSYEQYF
TRBV15,.,.,TRBJ2-3,TGTGCCACCAGCAGAGATCGGGTAGATACGCAGTATTTT,CATSRDRVDTQYF
TRBV6-5,.,.,TRBJ1-5,TGTGCCAGCAGACCACAGGGTTGGGGCAATCAGCCCCAGCATTTT,CASRPQGWGNQPQHF
TRBV6-5,.,.,TRBJ2-5,TGTGCCAGCAGCCTGATGGAGGGGGAGACCCAGTACTTC,CASSLMEGETQYF
TRBV18,TRBD2,.,TRBJ2-1,TGTGCCAGCTCACGCGGACTAGCGGGAACCGATGAGCAGTTCTTC,CASSRGLAGTDEQFF